The 15 T cell receptor beta chains below come from one sample, sequenced in a study of human T cells and chemical hapten exposure. Time point described: pre-sensitization, week 0. Sample treatment: therapeutic diphenylcyclopropenone sensitization with weekly scalp DPC. TCRdb processed the RACE reads anew with MiXCR; each CDR3 protein has one entry. The repertoire includes more than 250,000 distinct CDR3 sequences, about 8.6% of them detected once, and approximately 2.2% sits in the top ten. This specimen consisted of whole blood, obtained in connection with sensitization to the hapten diphenylcyclopropenone (DPC). Receptors originate from a woman between 40 and 50 years old with alopecia areata. Some clones in this sample may be carry-over from other donors' samples.

This clonotype was seen more than once but under ten times. V gene TRBV20-1 combines with J gene TRBJ1-2; D gene unclear. The V end was cut by 4 bases, the J end by 2 bases, with 8 bases between. CDR3 size: 12 residues. Germline CDR1 reads DFQATT; CDR2 reads SNEGSKA (reference sequence). CDR3 coding DNA: TGCAGTGCTACCTTCCGGAACTATGGCTACACCTTC. This codes for CSATFRNYGYTF.

This clonotype was recorded many times. CDR3 sequence reads: CSAGQGASYEQYF. The DNA of the CDR3 is TGCAGTGCCGGCCAGGGGGCGTCCTACGAGCAGTACTTC. This chain joins TRBV20-1 and TRBJ2-7, with TRBD1 matching over 8 bases. V trimming: 6 bases; J trimming: 1 base; junction bases outside the gene matches: 5. The CDR3 has 13 amino acids. Germline V gene data show CDR1 as DFQATT and CDR2 as SNEGSKA (reference sequence).

The chain employs TRBV6-5 and TRBJ1-2, with TRBD1 matching over 10 bases. The CDR3 runs 15 residues. Looked up from germline, CDR1 is MNHEY and CDR2 is SVGAGI. Trimming cost V 4 bases and J 2 bases; bases outside gene matches: 4. CDR3 loop: CASSSGTGENYGYTF. As DNA, the CDR3 is TGTGCCAGCAGTTCGGGGACAGGGGAAAACTATGGCTACACCTTC.

This clonotype was observed a single time. The chain recombines TRBV12-3 or TRBV12-4 with TRBJ2-7, with D unresolved. The CDR3 has 14 amino acids. Trimming removed 6 bases from V and 0 bases from J, with 12 bases in between. CDR3 sequence: CASRATAPSYEQYF. In DNA, the CDR3 is TGTGCCAGCAGGGCCACAGCCCCCTCCTACGAGCAGTACTTC.

About this clonotype itself: A much bigger clone sits one base away, suggesting this may be a read error. The chain uses TRBV15 and TRBJ2-7; 8 nucleotides line up with TRBD2. The germline gives CDR1 LNHNV, CDR2 YYDKDF (reference sequence). The CDR3 is 14 amino acids. CDR3 in DNA: TGTGCCGCCAGCAGGACTAGCTCTGGCTACGAGCAGTACTTC. Amino acids: CAASRTSSGYEQYF.

Only a few counts were recorded for this clonotype. V is TRBV24-1 and J is TRBJ1-5; 7 positions agree with TRBD1. V shed 4 bases, J shed 6 bases, and the junction held 8 bases outside the gene matches. The germline V gene has CDR1 KGHDR and CDR2 SFDVKD. CDR3 length: 15 amino acids. CDR3 nucleotide sequence: TGTGCCACCAGTGACCCCAGGGGGGCGGGTCAGCCCCAGCATTTT. Protein product: CATSDPRGAGQPQHF.

This clonotype has just a few counts. The genes are TRBV4-1 and TRBJ2-2, with 14 bases matching TRBD2. Germline values: CDR1 MGHRA, CDR2 YSYEKL. This CDR3 spans 17 amino acids. J was trimmed by 6 bases and V by 4 bases; bases with no gene match: 7. The CDR3 region is CASSLGTSGSGAGELFF. The DNA for the CDR3 is TGCGCCAGCAGCCTGGGGACTAGCGGGAGCGGGGCCGGGGAGCTGTTTTTT.

The table lists this clonotype with many counts. The J gene is TRBJ2-1, the V gene TRBV6-2 or TRBV6-3; 8 bases agree with TRBD2. The CDR3 runs 12 residues. Germline loops: CDR1 MNHEY, CDR2 SVGEGT. Losses at the gene ends were 11 bases for V and 10 bases for J; bases not matched to a gene: 10. The CDR3 protein is CAVRSGSGEQFF. The CDR3 DNA reads as TGTGCCGTGAGAAGCGGGAGCGGGGAGCAGTTCTTC.

The CDR3 spells CASSFLLAGAIGELFF. The CDR3 DNA reads TGTGCCAGCAGTTTTCTACTAGCGGGAGCTATCGGGGAGCTGTTTTTT. The chain uses TRBV27 and TRBJ2-2, with 11 bases identical to TRBD2. Per germline, CDR1 MNHEY and CDR2 SMNVEV (reference sequence). Unmatched junction bases numbered 7, after V lost 3 bases and J lost 7 bases. The CDR3 has 16 residues.

The V call is TRBV7-2, the J call TRBJ2-2; the D gene is possibly TRBD2 (5 bases). The CDR3 consists of 16 residues. Germline loops: CDR1 SGHTA, CDR2 FQGNSA. V lost 5 bases and J 7 bases, leaving 20 bases between the germline ends. For the CDR3, the DNA is TGTGCCAGCAGCCGATACGGTCAGGCCGGAGGCGGGGAGCTGTTTTTT. Translation: CASSRYGQAGGGELFF.

This clonotype has a handful of counts. This rearrangement joins TRBV28 to TRBJ2-7; a weak D match, TRBD1 (6 bases). The CDR3 has 15 amino acids. Germline loops: CDR1 MDHEN, CDR2 SYDVKM. V dropped 3 bases and J dropped 1 base, with 13 bases sitting between them. The CDR3 is CASSFPQGISYEQYF. CDR3 nucleotide sequence: TGTGCCAGCAGTTTTCCCCAGGGGATATCCTACGAGCAGTACTTC.

In this sample, this clonotype turned up a few times. This rearrangement joins TRBV20-1 to TRBJ2-5; D gene ambiguous. The CDR3 spans 11 residues. The germline CDR1 and CDR2 sequences are DFQATT and SNEGSKA (reference sequence). Trimming left V 6 bases short and J 4 bases short, with 9 bases between. CDR3 protein: CSATGPETQYF. The CDR3 DNA reads as TGCAGTGCCACGGGCCCAGAGACCCAGTACTTC.

This clonotype was observed a few times. The chain recombines TRBV18 with TRBJ2-2; no firm D call. V lost 0 bases to trimming and J lost 1 base, with 9 bases between them. CDR1 is KGHSH and CDR2 is LQKENI in the germline V gene. This CDR3 comprises 16 residues. This CDR3 reads CASSPPVGWNTGELFF. CDR3 coding DNA: TGTGCCAGCTCACCACCGGTCGGGTGGAACACCGGGGAGCTGTTTTTT.

V and J are TRBV12-3 or TRBV12-4 and TRBJ2-3; D might be TRBD2 (6 bases). With 7 bases removed from V and 0 bases from J, the gap between germline ends came to 11 bases. This CDR3 spans 14 amino acids. The CDR3 loop reads CASTRDFSTDTQYF. The CDR3, as DNA: TGTGCCAGCACCCGGGACTTTAGCACAGATACGCAGTATTTT.

The J gene is TRBJ1-6, the V gene TRBV12-3 or TRBV12-4, with 12 bases that match TRBD1. The V and J ends lost 4 bases and 10 bases, in that order; junction bases with no gene match: 5. The CDR3 covers 15 residues. CDR3 sequence: CASSSGTGGISPLHF. DNA of the CDR3: TGTGCCAGCAGTTCCGGGACAGGGGGCATCTCACCCCTCCACTTT.